The T cell receptor (beta chain) under discussion was sequenced for a study of vaccination effects on CD4 cells after COVID-19 (dated by TCRdb to the early 2020s). Context from the whole study: Each participant got two doses of an mRNA SARS-CoV-2 vaccine, either BNT162b2 or mRNA-1273. In both COVID-19 convalescent patients and infection-naive vaccine recipients, the study compared SARS-CoV-2 spike-specific CD4+ TCR repertoires from before mRNA vaccination with those from after it. Altogether, 10 COVID-19 convalescent patients and 4 SARS-CoV-2-naive healthy vaccine recipients made up the full study. Cultures from other donors in the study were sequenced using the Oncomine TCR Beta short-read assay on an Illumina iSeq 100.

What the research found in general, with its limitations: Marked clonal contraction was observed in both infection-induced and vaccine-induced clones at late post-vaccination timepoints, consistent with waning T cell responses. The study was limited by a small number of convalescent patients and lacked early post-infection timepoints. In healthy vaccine recipients, vaccine-induced clones were almost all SARS-CoV-2 mono-reactive, with only 1 of 255 being cross-reactive with common cold coronaviruses.

Libraries were built with the immunoSEQ multiplex PCR assay. DNA from the CD4+ T cells that had been cultured and isolated underwent TCR beta CDR3 sequencing. On the study's bioinformatics: Non-productive TCR sequences were removed and reads were trimmed to the CDR3 region, keeping CDR3s of at least 7 amino acids. The MANAFEST web app was used to identify antigen-specific clonotypes by comparing expansion in peptide wells with expansion in reference cultures. To count as positive, a clone had to show expansion at FDR<0.05 compared with the reference and with all other wells, an odds ratio above 5, and a frequency above 0.1% in two replicate wells. Clonotypes significantly expanded in SARS-CoV-2 spike wells and in at least one common cold coronavirus spike condition were defined as cross-reactive. CDR3 similarity was assessed by Levenshtein distance with the stringdist R package, and unrooted trees were built with ape in R 3.6.1. TCRdb re-hosts the immuneACCESS table, in-frame sequences only. Its copies lack some clones; in the studies checked, an unresolved V gene accounts for under half of them, and the cause for the rest is not known. That table gives V, J and clone size, and the DNA gave D and trimming. Across this sample there are some 28,000 clones, with 70% to 80% seen only once. Together, the top ten hold 25% to 35% of the sample.

In the ViraFEST assay, PBMC were stimulated with viral peptide pools, and antigen-specific CD4+ T cell clonotypes were then identified by expansion using TCR sequencing. After less than 13 days of culture, CD4+ T cells were isolated with the EasySep CD4+ T cell isolation kit. The absence of prior SARS-CoV-2 infection in healthy vaccine recipients was confirmed by negative nucleocapsid antibodies before and after vaccination. About 2.1 million PBMC per well were cultured with about 9.6 ug/ml peptides in IMDM containing roughly 5% human AB serum, around 10 IU/ml IL-2 and gentamicin. On days 3 and 7, half of the culture medium was replaced with fresh IL-2-containing medium. Unless noted otherwise, every peptide stimulation condition was grown in triplicate wells. Using Ficoll-Paque Plus gradient centrifugation, PBMC were separated from whole blood and then either used fresh or cryopreserved at -140C. The overlapping peptide pools covered the spike proteins of SARS-CoV-2 as well as those of the common cold coronaviruses HCoV-NL63, HCoV-OC43 and HCoV-229E. The QIAamp micro DNA kit was used to extract genomic DNA from the cultured CD4+ T cells.

About this clone: Its antigen is unknown. There are no base qualities to consult, and no much larger clone falls within one base.

The clonotype originates from a human donor who received a COVID-19 vaccine. The sample was CD4+ T cells from PBMCs cultured with SARS-CoV-2 spike peptides, taken before COVID-19 vaccination. The label giving this sample's cell subset or site can be read as: SARS-CoV-2 spike overlapping peptide pool stimulation.

The DNA sequence is given as TGCAGCGTTATCGGACTAGCGATAGGTGGGGCCAACGTCCTGACTTTC. Its protein product is CSVIGLAIGGANVLTF. Recombination linked TRBV29-1 to TRBJ2-6; the junction holds 9 bases that match TRBD2. The CDR3 starts with the cysteine, ends with the phenylalanine, and has 16 residues. Only the CDR3 part of the read is kept: 48 bases, read in frame from the first base. Per the germline V gene, SQVTM is the CDR1 and ANQGSEA is the CDR2. V is pruned by 5 bases and J by 3 bases, leaving 8 bases of the junction without a gene match.